These T cell receptor beta chains were read from a single sample in a study of T cells after yellow fever vaccination. One entry per CDR3 protein, called by TCRdb with MiXCR from the 5' RACE reads. The sample has hundreds of thousands of distinct CDR3 sequences, over 15% seen once. The specimen comprised PBMCs, sampled before the yellow fever booster vaccination. The receptor source for this set is a man in his late teens or twenties who received the YFV17D yellow fever vaccine. Each CDR3 is given with its conserved first and last residue. Fields, in order: CDR3 DNA, CDR3 protein, D gene, clone size, V gene, J gene. A D gene is named only where the DNA matches it firmly. Clone size, where shown, is once, few, many, or a class for clones that have expanded.

CDR3 DNA: TGTGCCAGCTCAGGACAGCTCCAAGAGACCCAGTACTTC
CDR3 protein: CASSGQLQETQYF
D gene: .
clone size: few
V gene: TRBV18
J gene: TRBJ2-5

CDR3 DNA: TGTGCCAGCAGTTTAATGGGGGGACATCAGCCCCAGCATTTT
CDR3 protein: CASSLMGGHQPQHF
D gene: .
clone size: .
V gene: TRBV12-3/TRBV12-4
J gene: TRBJ1-5

CDR3 DNA: TGCAGTGACTCCCAGGGGCCCTACAATGAGCAGTTCTTC
CDR3 protein: CSDSQGPYNEQFF
D gene: .
clone size: few
V gene: TRBV20-1
J gene: TRBJ2-1

CDR3 DNA: TGCGCCTCCCATGGGGGGAGCTCTGGGGCCAACGTCCTGACTTTC
CDR3 protein: CASHGGSSGANVLTF
D gene: .
clone size: .
V gene: TRBV5-1
J gene: TRBJ2-6

CDR3 DNA: TGCAGTGCTAGTACATGGGACTCGCTGACCTACGAGCAGTACTTC
CDR3 protein: CSASTWDSLTYEQYF
D gene: .
clone size: few
V gene: TRBV20-1
J gene: TRBJ2-7

CDR3 DNA: TGTGCCAGCTCACGGGACAGCGCCTATGGCTACACCTTC
CDR3 protein: CASSRDSAYGYTF
D gene: TRBD1
clone size: .
V gene: TRBV18
J gene: TRBJ1-2

CDR3 DNA: TGCAGCGTTGGAGAGGGCGTCTCCTACGAGCAGTACTTC
CDR3 protein: CSVGEGVSYEQYF
D gene: .
clone size: few
V gene: TRBV29-1
J gene: TRBJ2-7

CDR3 DNA: TGTGCCAGCAGTCCTAGCGGGGGGGCCGTAATCTTC
CDR3 protein: CASSPSGGAVIF
D gene: TRBD2
clone size: few
V gene: TRBV7-2
J gene: TRBJ2-1

CDR3 DNA: TGCAGTGCTACCTTGGGCGGGGGGCACACCGGGGAGCTGTTTTTT
CDR3 protein: CSATLGGGHTGELFF
D gene: TRBD2
clone size: .
V gene: TRBV20-1
J gene: TRBJ2-2

CDR3 DNA: TGTGCCAGCAGTCTAGGGGACAGGGGGCAAGAGCAGTACTTC
CDR3 protein: CASSLGDRGQEQYF
D gene: TRBD1
clone size: many
V gene: TRBV12-3/TRBV12-4
J gene: TRBJ2-7

CDR3 DNA: TGCAGTCCCCGGGACAAAACTGACTATACGCAGTATTTT
CDR3 protein: CSPRDKTDYTQYF
D gene: .
clone size: many
V gene: TRBV20-1
J gene: TRBJ2-3

CDR3 DNA: TGTGCCAGCAGCCAAGTTACTAGCGGGGATACAGATACGCAGTATTTT
CDR3 protein: CASSQVTSGDTDTQYF
D gene: TRBD2
clone size: .
V gene: TRBV4-2
J gene: TRBJ2-3

CDR3 DNA: TGTGCCAGCAGTCGAACATCGCAAGAGACCCAGTACTTC
CDR3 protein: CASSRTSQETQYF
D gene: .
clone size: many
V gene: TRBV27
J gene: TRBJ2-5

CDR3 DNA: TGTGCCAGCAGCTTCCCCAGGCAGGGAGGTCCTGTTCAGCCCCAGCATTTT
CDR3 protein: CASSFPRQGGPVQPQHF
D gene: .
clone size: .
V gene: TRBV7-3
J gene: TRBJ1-5

CDR3 DNA: TGCGCCAGCAGCGTAGCGGGGGGGATCTTTAATGAGCAGTTCTTC
CDR3 protein: CASSVAGGIFNEQFF
D gene: TRBD2
clone size: .
V gene: TRBV5-1
J gene: TRBJ2-1

CDR3 DNA: TGCGCCAGCAGCTTGGCACCGGGACAACCCACAGATACGCAGTATTTT
CDR3 protein: CASSLAPGQPTDTQYF
D gene: .
clone size: few
V gene: TRBV5-1
J gene: TRBJ2-3

CDR3 DNA: TGTGCCAGCAGCTTCCTCTCTACCGGGGAGCTGTTTTTT
CDR3 protein: CASSFLSTGELFF
D gene: .
clone size: many
V gene: TRBV7-2
J gene: TRBJ2-2

CDR3 DNA: TGTGCCAGCAGTTACTCCGCGGACAGGAATGATGAGCAGTTCTTC
CDR3 protein: CASSYSADRNDEQFF
D gene: TRBD1
clone size: .
V gene: TRBV6-5
J gene: TRBJ2-1

CDR3 DNA: TGCGCCAGCAGCCCGGATAGCGGGGGGCCAGATACGCAGTATTTT
CDR3 protein: CASSPDSGGPDTQYF
D gene: TRBD2
clone size: .
V gene: TRBV5-1
J gene: TRBJ2-3

CDR3 DNA: TGTGCCAGCAGCCAAGATGGTGGCGGGGGGGGGCACAATGAGCAGTTCTTC
CDR3 protein: CASSQDGGGGGHNEQFF
D gene: TRBD2
clone size: few
V gene: TRBV4-2
J gene: TRBJ2-1

CDR3 DNA: TGCGCCAGCAGCCAGAGGGACAGCACCGGGGAGCTGTTTTTT
CDR3 protein: CASSQRDSTGELFF
D gene: TRBD1
clone size: .
V gene: TRBV4-3
J gene: TRBJ2-2

CDR3 DNA: TGTGCCAGCAGCTTACAACTAGCGGGGGGGGAGGAGACCCAGTACTTC
CDR3 protein: CASSLQLAGGEETQYF
D gene: TRBD2
clone size: few
V gene: TRBV7-2
J gene: TRBJ2-5

CDR3 DNA: TGCGCCAGCAGGTCGGTTTCCCGTTCTACAACTAATGAAAAACTGTTTTTT
CDR3 protein: CASRSVSRSTTNEKLFF
D gene: .
clone size: few
V gene: TRBV4-1
J gene: TRBJ1-4

CDR3 DNA: TGCGCCAGCAGCTTCCCCAGGCTAAGCACAGATACGCAGTATTTT
CDR3 protein: CASSFPRLSTDTQYF
D gene: .
clone size: .
V gene: TRBV5-1
J gene: TRBJ2-3

CDR3 DNA: TGCAGCGTTGTGGGGCTCACCACTGAAGCTTTCTTT
CDR3 protein: CSVVGLTTEAFF
D gene: .
clone size: few
V gene: TRBV29-1
J gene: TRBJ1-1

CDR3 DNA: TGCAGCGTTGATGGGGGCCTAGCTAACTATGGCTACACCTTC
CDR3 protein: CSVDGGLANYGYTF
D gene: .
clone size: .
V gene: TRBV29-1
J gene: TRBJ1-2

CDR3 DNA: TGTGCCAGTAGACGGACAGGGCAAAACTCTGAAGCTTTCTTT
CDR3 protein: CASRRTGQNSEAFF
D gene: TRBD1
clone size: .
V gene: TRBV19
J gene: TRBJ1-1

CDR3 DNA: TGTGCCAGCAGTCGGGACAGGGGGGTGAACACTGAAGCTTTCTTT
CDR3 protein: CASSRDRGVNTEAFF
D gene: TRBD1
clone size: few
V gene: TRBV6-5
J gene: TRBJ1-1

CDR3 DNA: TGCGCCAGCAGCCAATGGGGGTCAGAAAACACCATATATTTT
CDR3 protein: CASSQWGSENTIYF
D gene: .
clone size: few
V gene: TRBV4-1
J gene: TRBJ1-3

CDR3 DNA: TGCAGTGCCGAACTGACTAGCGGGGGAACGGCGGATACGCAGTATTTT
CDR3 protein: CSAELTSGGTADTQYF
D gene: TRBD2
clone size: .
V gene: TRBV20-1
J gene: TRBJ2-3

CDR3 DNA: TGCAGCGCCACTAACAGGGGGGAGAGCACAGATACGCAGTATTTT
CDR3 protein: CSATNRGESTDTQYF
D gene: TRBD1
clone size: few
V gene: TRBV29-1
J gene: TRBJ2-3

CDR3 DNA: TGTGCCACCAGCCACGGACGTTTAGCTAACTATGGCTACACCTTC
CDR3 protein: CATSHGRLANYGYTF
D gene: .
clone size: .
V gene: TRBV15
J gene: TRBJ1-2

CDR3 DNA: TGCGCCAGCAGCTTGATGGCCTCGGGGGGGTCGGATACGCAGTATTTT
CDR3 protein: CASSLMASGGSDTQYF
D gene: TRBD2
clone size: few
V gene: TRBV5-1
J gene: TRBJ2-3

CDR3 DNA: TGTGCCAGCAGCGCCCGGGACAGGGGAGCACCTGGGGCCAACGTCCTGACTTTC
CDR3 protein: CASSARDRGAPGANVLTF
D gene: TRBD1
clone size: .
V gene: TRBV9
J gene: TRBJ2-6

CDR3 DNA: TGTGCCAGCAGCGTAAGGTCGGCGAATGAAAAACTGTTTTTT
CDR3 protein: CASSVRSANEKLFF
D gene: .
clone size: .
V gene: TRBV7-9
J gene: TRBJ1-4

CDR3 DNA: TGCGCCAGCAGCCAAGCAAATACAGATACGCAGTATTTT
CDR3 protein: CASSQANTDTQYF
D gene: .
clone size: few
V gene: TRBV4-1
J gene: TRBJ2-3

CDR3 DNA: TGTGCCAGCAGTGACGGCGAGCAGTACTTC
CDR3 protein: CASSDGEQYF
D gene: .
clone size: .
V gene: TRBV6-4
J gene: TRBJ2-7

CDR3 DNA: TGCAGTGCCTACCGGGACGGGAATCAGCCCCAGCATTTT
CDR3 protein: CSAYRDGNQPQHF
D gene: .
clone size: few
V gene: TRBV20-1
J gene: TRBJ1-5

CDR3 DNA: TGTGCCAGCAGTCCCTATAGCGGGGACCTCACAGATACGCAGTATTTT
CDR3 protein: CASSPYSGDLTDTQYF
D gene: TRBD2
clone size: .
V gene: TRBV27
J gene: TRBJ2-3

CDR3 DNA: TGTGCCAGCAGCGACCCCGACAGGGGGGTGAACCAAGAGACCCAGTACTTC
CDR3 protein: CASSDPDRGVNQETQYF
D gene: TRBD1
clone size: many
V gene: TRBV9
J gene: TRBJ2-5

CDR3 DNA: TGTGCCAGCAGTTTAAGGGTCGGAGATACGCAGTATTTT
CDR3 protein: CASSLRVGDTQYF
D gene: .
clone size: many
V gene: TRBV12-3/TRBV12-4
J gene: TRBJ2-3